This T cell receptor beta chain was recorded in a study of tumor-infiltrating lymphocytes in glioblastoma multiforme. As concerns this clonotype: Antigen: not known.

General study points: Unequal TCR RNA per T cell might skew measured clone sizes. No surface-marker sorting into functional T cell subtypes was done.

This CDR3 contains 14 residues. Germline V CDR1 and CDR2: DFQATT, SNEGSKA (reference sequence). Trimming shortened V by 0 bases and J by 6 bases, and 11 bases separated the two germline ends. TCRB libraries came from RNA via three nested multiplex PCR rounds. TCRB cDNA was made from approximately 0.5 ug total RNA. Unique molecular identifiers were not described for the libraries. TCRdb itself ran the multiplex PCR reads through MiXCR, one entry per CDR3 protein. The sample contains some 13,000 distinct CDR3 sequences, 60% to 65% of which appear only once. This clonotype originated in a male donor with glioblastoma. Source material: brain tumor tissue. The rearrangement uses TRBV20-1 and TRBJ2-2; D unclear. Here the CDR3 reads CSARDGRESGELFF. CDR3 nucleotide sequence: TGCAGTGCTAGAGATGGCCGAGAATCCGGGGAGCTGTTTTTT.